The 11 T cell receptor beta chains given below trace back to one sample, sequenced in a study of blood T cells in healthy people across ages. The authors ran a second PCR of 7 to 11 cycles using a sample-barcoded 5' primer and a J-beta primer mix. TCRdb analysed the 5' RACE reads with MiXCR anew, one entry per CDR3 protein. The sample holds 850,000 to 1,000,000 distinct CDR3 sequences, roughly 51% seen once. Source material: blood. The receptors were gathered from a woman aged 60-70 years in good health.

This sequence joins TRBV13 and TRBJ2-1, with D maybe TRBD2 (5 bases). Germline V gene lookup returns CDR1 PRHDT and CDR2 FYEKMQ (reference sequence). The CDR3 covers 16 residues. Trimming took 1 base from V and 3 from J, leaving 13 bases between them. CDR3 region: CASSLESGMNYNEQFF. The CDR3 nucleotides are TGTGCCAGCAGCTTAGAGTCGGGAATGAACTACAATGAGCAGTTCTTC.

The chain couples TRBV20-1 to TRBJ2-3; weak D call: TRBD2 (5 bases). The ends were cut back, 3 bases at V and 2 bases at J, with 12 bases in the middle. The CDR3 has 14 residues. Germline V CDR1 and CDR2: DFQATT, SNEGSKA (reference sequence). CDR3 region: CSASPSGPTDTQYF. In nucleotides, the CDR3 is TGCAGTGCTAGCCCAAGCGGCCCCACAGATACGCAGTATTTT.

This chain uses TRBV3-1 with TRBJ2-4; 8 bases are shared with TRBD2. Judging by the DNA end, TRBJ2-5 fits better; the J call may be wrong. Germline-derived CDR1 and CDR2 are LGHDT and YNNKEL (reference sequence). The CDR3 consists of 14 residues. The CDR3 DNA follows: TGTGCCAGCAGCCAAGCGCTAGCGGGCGAGACCCAGTACTTC. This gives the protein CASSQALAGETQYF.

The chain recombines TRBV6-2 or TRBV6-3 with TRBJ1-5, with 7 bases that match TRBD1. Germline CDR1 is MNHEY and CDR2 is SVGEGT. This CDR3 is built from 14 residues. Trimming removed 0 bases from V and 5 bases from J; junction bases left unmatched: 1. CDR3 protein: CASSYSDRDQPQHF. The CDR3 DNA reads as TGTGCCAGCAGTTACTCTGACAGGGATCAGCCCCAGCATTTT.

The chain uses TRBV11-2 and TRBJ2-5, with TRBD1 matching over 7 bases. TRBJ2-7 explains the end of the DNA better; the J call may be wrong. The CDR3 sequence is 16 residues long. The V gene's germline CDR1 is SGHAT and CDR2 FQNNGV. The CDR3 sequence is CASSSPSQGRSYEQYF. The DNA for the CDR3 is TGTGCCAGCAGCTCCCCCTCACAGGGGCGCTCCTACGAGCAGTACTTC.

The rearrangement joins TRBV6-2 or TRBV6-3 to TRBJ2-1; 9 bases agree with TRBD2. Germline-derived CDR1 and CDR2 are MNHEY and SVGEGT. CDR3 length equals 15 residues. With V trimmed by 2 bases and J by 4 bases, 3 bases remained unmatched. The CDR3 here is CASSYGTSFYNEQFF. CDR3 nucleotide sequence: TGTGCCAGCAGTTACGGGACTAGCTTTTACAATGAGCAGTTCTTC.

The CDR3 reads CASTLAGDLNEQFF. The CDR3 DNA is TGCGCCAGCACTCTAGCGGGAGACCTCAATGAGCAGTTCTTC. This sequence joins TRBV4-1 and TRBJ2-1; 10 bases are shared with TRBD2. Trimming removed 7 bases from V and 6 bases from J; junction bases left unmatched: 6. In germline, CDR1 is MGHRA, CDR2 YSYEKL. The CDR3 runs to 14 residues.

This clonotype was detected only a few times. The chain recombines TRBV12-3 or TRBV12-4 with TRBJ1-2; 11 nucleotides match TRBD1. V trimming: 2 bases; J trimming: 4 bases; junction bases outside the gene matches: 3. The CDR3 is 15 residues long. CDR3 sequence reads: CASSLRTGGPYGYTF. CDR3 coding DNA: TGTGCCAGCAGTTTACGGACAGGGGGCCCCTATGGCTACACCTTC.

The CDR3 here is CASSPEAGQVLPDTQYF. The CDR3 nucleotides read TGTGCCAGCAGCCCGGAGGCTGGACAGGTTCTGCCAGATACGCAGTATTTT. The chain combines TRBV3-1 with TRBJ2-3, with 7 nucleotides matching TRBD1. The J segment lost 4 bases and the V segment lost 4 bases, leaving 14 bases of the junction unmatched. The CDR3 covers 17 residues. The germline V gene has CDR1 LGHDT and CDR2 YNNKEL (reference sequence).

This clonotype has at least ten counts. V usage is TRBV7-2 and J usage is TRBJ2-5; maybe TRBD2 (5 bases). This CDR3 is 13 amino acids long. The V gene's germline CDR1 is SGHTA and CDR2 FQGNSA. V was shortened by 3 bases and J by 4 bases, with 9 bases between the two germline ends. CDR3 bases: TGTGCCAGCAGCTTTCGAGGGAGAGAGACCCAGTACTTC. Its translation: CASSFRGRETQYF.

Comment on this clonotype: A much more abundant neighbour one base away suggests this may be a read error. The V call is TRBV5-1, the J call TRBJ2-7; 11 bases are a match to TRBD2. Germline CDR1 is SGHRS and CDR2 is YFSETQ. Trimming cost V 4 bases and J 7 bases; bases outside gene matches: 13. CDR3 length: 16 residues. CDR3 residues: CASSDPTSGRGNEQYF. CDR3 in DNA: TGCGCCAGCAGCGACCCAACTAGCGGGAGAGGTAATGAGCAGTACTTC.